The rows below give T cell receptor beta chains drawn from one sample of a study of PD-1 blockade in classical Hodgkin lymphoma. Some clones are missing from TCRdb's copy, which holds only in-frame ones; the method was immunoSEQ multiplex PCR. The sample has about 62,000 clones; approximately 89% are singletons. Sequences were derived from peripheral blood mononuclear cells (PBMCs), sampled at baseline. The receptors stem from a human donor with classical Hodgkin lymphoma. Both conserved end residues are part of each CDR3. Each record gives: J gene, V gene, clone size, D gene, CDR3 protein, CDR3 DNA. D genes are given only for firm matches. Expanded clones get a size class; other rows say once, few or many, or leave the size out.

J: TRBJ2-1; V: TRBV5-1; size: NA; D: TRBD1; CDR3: CASRDRDNEQFF; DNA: TGCGCCAGCAGGGACAGGGACAATGAGCAGTTCTTC
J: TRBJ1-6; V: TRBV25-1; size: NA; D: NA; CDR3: CASSAGRVAYNSPLHF; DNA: TGTGCCAGCAGTGCGGGCAGGGTCGCCTATAATTCACCCCTCCACTTT
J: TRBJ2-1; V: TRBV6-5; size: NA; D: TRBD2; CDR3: CASSYSRTSGYNEQFF; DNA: TGTGCCAGCAGTTACTCTCGGACTAGCGGATACAATGAGCAGTTCTTC
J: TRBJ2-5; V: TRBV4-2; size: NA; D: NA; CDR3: CASSQDGVQETQYF; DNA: TGTGCCAGCAGCCAAGATGGGGTGCAAGAGACCCAGTACTTC
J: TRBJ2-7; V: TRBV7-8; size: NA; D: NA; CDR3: CASSLGVNEQYF; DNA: TGTGCCAGCAGCTTAGGGGTTAACGAGCAGTACTTC
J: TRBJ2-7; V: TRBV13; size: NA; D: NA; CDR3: CASSLHYGGDSYEQYF; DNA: TGTGCCAGCAGCTTACATTATGGCGGGGACTCCTACGAGCAGTACTTC
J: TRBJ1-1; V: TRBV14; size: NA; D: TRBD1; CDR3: CASSQDRPGTGGETEAFF; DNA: TGTGCCAGCAGCCAAGATCGCCCCGGGACAGGGGGCGAAACTGAAGCTTTCTTT
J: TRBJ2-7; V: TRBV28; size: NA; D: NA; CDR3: CASGRDTAYEQYF; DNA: TGTGCCAGCGGCCGGGACACCGCCTACGAGCAGTACTTC
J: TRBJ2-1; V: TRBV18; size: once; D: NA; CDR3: CASSPDGNEQFF; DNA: TGTGCCAGCTCACCGGACGGGAATGAGCAGTTCTTC
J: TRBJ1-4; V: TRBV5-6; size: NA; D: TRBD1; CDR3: CASSFLGTGLEKLFF; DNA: TGTGCCAGCAGCTTCCTCGGGACAGGGTTGGAAAAACTGTTTTTT
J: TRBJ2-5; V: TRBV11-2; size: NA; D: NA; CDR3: CASSSLGQPQETQYF; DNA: TGTGCCAGCAGCTCATTAGGGCAGCCCCAAGAGACCCAGTACTTC
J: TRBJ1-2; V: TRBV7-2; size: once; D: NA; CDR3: CASSSNQLSQGPTNYGYTF; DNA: TGTGCCAGCAGCTCCAACCAACTGAGTCAGGGCCCTACTAACTATGGCTACACCTTC
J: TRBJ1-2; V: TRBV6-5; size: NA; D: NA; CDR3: CASREGKNYGYTF; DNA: TGTGCCAGCAGGGAGGGGAAGAACTATGGCTACACCTTC
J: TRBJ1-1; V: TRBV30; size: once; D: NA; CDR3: CAWSPLMGVSWNTEAFF; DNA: TGTGCCTGGAGTCCCCTTATGGGGGTTTCTTGGAACACTGAAGCTTTCTTT
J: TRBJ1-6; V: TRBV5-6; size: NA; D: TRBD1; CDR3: CASSPATGGKSPLHF; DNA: TGTGCCAGCAGCCCAGCGACAGGGGGTAAATCACCCCTCCACTTT
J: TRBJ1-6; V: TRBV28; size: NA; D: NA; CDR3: CASRSVGAGNSPLHF; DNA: TGTGCCAGTCGGTCCGTCGGGGCCGGTAATTCACCCCTCCACTTT
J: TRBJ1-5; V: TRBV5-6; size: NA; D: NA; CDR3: CASSLGINQPQHF; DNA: TGTGCCAGCAGCTTGGGGATCAATCAGCCCCAGCATTTT
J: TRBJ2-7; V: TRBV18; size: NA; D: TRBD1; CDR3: CASSSTGGVSEQYF; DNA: TGTGCCAGCTCGTCGACAGGGGGCGTCTCCGAGCAGTACTTC